These 18 T cell receptor beta chains were all obtained from the same sample, sequenced in a study of cytomegalovirus exposure and HLA in healthy donors. This PCR relied on a set of 60 Vbeta primers and 13 Jbeta primers. Clones were read by immunoSEQ multiplex PCR, and TCRdb kept only the in-frame ones, dropping some. The sample has fewer than 120,000 clones, around 85% seen once; the top ten hold around 5.9%. Sequencing used PBMCs. These receptors all stem from a man aged 25-45 years in good health and CMV-seropositive.

Concerning this clone: Other nucleotide sequences from this sample produce the same CDR3. V is TRBV19 and J is TRBJ1-5; D gene unclear. V was pared by 3 bases and J by 6 bases, with 15 bases between. CDR3 length: 15 amino acids. Germline lookup yields CDR1 LNHDA and CDR2 SQIVND (reference sequence). Here the CDR3 reads CASSIGGSLAQPQHF. CDR3 in DNA: TGTGCCAGTAGTATTGGTGGCTCTCTGGCTCAGCCCCAGCATTTT.

This clone was recorded only once. The limits of the CDR3 on the DNA are not certain, so only TCRdb's listed CDR3 is given. The chain has TRBV21-1 and TRBJ2-2; TRBD2, the D gene given by the table, was not confirmed from the DNA. TRBV21-1 constitutes a pseudogene. Both ends counted, the CDR3 spans 15 residues. The CDR3 region is CAIFGGGSNTGELFF.

This clone showed up just once. The rearrangement uses TRBV7-9 and TRBJ1-1; TRBD1 matches 7 bases. The CDR3 loop spans 14 amino acids. From germline, CDR1 is SEHNR and CDR2 FQNEAQ (reference sequence). V lost 1 base and J lost 5; bases outside the gene matches: 4. The CDR3 nucleotides are TGTGCCAGCAGCTTAGATACAGGGGATACTGAAGCTTTCTTT. It specifies CASSLDTGDTEAFF.

J is TRBJ2-1 and V is TRBV19, with 8 bases that match TRBD2. This CDR3 comprises 15 residues. Germline V gene lookup returns CDR1 LNHDA and CDR2 SQIVND (reference sequence). V was clipped by 8 bases and J by 4 bases; unmatched bases: 10. As DNA, the CDR3 is TGTGCCAGTTGCATGGGACTAGACCTTTACAATGAGCAGTTCTTC. It yields the protein CASCMGLDLYNEQFF.

The V and J genes are TRBV7-2 and TRBJ2-7; TRBD1 aligns across 8 bases. J was trimmed by 3 bases and V by 1 base; bases with no gene match: 2. Germline lookup yields CDR1 SGHTA and CDR2 FQGNSA. CDR3 length: 14 residues. The CDR3 loop reads CASSLGDRFYEQYF. CDR3 bases: TGTGCCAGCAGCTTAGGGGACAGGTTCTACGAGCAGTACTTC.

The V and J genes are TRBV7-8 and TRBJ2-7; perhaps TRBD2 as D (5 bases). Deletions cut 5 bases from V and 5 bases from J, with 22 bases between. CDR3 length: 16 residues. In germline, CDR1 is SGHVS, CDR2 FQNEAQ. CDR3: CASSRLQGGEKHEQYF. The DNA for the CDR3 is TGTGCCAGCAGCCGCCTTCAAGGTGGGGAGAAGCACGAGCAGTACTTC.

V gene TRBV7-6 combines with J gene TRBJ1-1, with D possibly being TRBD1 (5 bases). Looked up from germline, CDR1 is SGHVS and CDR2 is FNYEAQ. This CDR3 is 13 amino acids long. Between the trimmed V and J ends, which lost 1 base and 10 bases, there was a span of 13 bases. The CDR3 bases are TGTGCCAGCAGCTTAGGTCCCAGGGTCGGAGCTTTCTTT. It translates to CASSLGPRVGAFF.

This chain uses TRBV7-9 with TRBJ1-5, with D uncertain. V was trimmed by 7 bases and J by 5 bases, leaving 15 bases between them. Germline CDR1 is SEHNR and CDR2 is FQNEAQ (reference sequence). This CDR3 is built from 14 residues. The CDR3 protein is CASTLEGSHQPQHF. The CDR3 coding sequence is TGTGCCAGCACCCTAGAGGGCAGCCATCAGCCCCAGCATTTT.

J is TRBJ1-1 and V is TRBV19, with TRBD1 matching 7 bases. The CDR3 runs to 14 residues. V dropped 5 bases and J dropped 4; count of bases not matched to a gene: 7. Germline CDR1 and CDR2: LNHDA and SQIVND (reference sequence). The CDR3 DNA follows: TGTGCCAGTAGTGCACGACAGGGTCCCACTGAAGCTTTCTTT. Its translation: CASSARQGPTEAFF.

This clone was observed a single time. The chain uses TRBV2 and TRBJ1-6, with D hard to call. Germline loops: CDR1 SNHLY, CDR2 FYNNEI. The CDR3 is 14 residues long. Trimming removed 8 bases at V and 6 bases at J, with 14 bases between. The CDR3 is CASSALSGNSPLHF. The CDR3 nucleotides are TGTGCCAGCTCGGCCCTTTCGGGTAATTCACCCCTCCACTTT.

The rearrangement uses TRBV28 and TRBJ1-5; D might be TRBD1 (6 bases). CDR1 MDHEN and CDR2 SYDVKM come from the germline V gene. The CDR3 totals 15 residues. V was pared by 4 bases and J by 5 bases, with 15 bases between. The CDR3 nucleotides read TGTGCCAGCAGTTCGCAACAGGGCCCTTATCAGCCCCAGCATTTT. As protein: CASSSQQGPYQPQHF.

J is TRBJ1-5 and V is TRBV28; perhaps TRBD1 as D (6 bases). Between the trimmed V and J ends, which lost 5 bases and 4 bases, there was a span of 15 bases. Germline values: CDR1 MDHEN, CDR2 SYDVKM. This CDR3 has 15 residues. The CDR3 spells CASSIPRDNNQPQHF. The CDR3 coding sequence is TGTGCCAGCAGTATCCCCCGGGACAATAATCAGCCCCAGCATTTT.

The chain has TRBV4-1 and TRBJ2-5; D is perhaps TRBD2 (6 bases). The V end was cut by 4 bases, the J end by 4 bases, with 13 bases between. CDR3 length: 14 amino acids. Germline assignment: CDR1 MGHRA and CDR2 YSYEKL. For the CDR3, the DNA is TGCGCCAGCAGCCCGATGGGGGGAGGAGAGACCCAGTACTTC. Translation: CASSPMGGGETQYF.

This rearrangement joins TRBV4-3 to TRBJ2-7; 10 positions match TRBD2. V dropped 0 bases and J dropped 3; count of bases not matched to a gene: 5. The germline V gene has CDR1 LGHNA and CDR2 YSLEER. The CDR3 has 16 residues. CDR3 in amino acids: CASSQDRSGGYYEQYF. CDR3 sequence (DNA): TGCGCCAGCAGCCAAGACCGTAGCGGGGGGTACTACGAGCAGTACTTC.

The V gene is TRBV6-6, the J gene TRBJ1-2; possible D gene TRBD1, 5 bases. CDR3 length: 13 residues. Per germline, CDR1 MNHNY and CDR2 SVGAGI (reference sequence). Trimming removed 6 bases at V and 1 base at J, with 9 bases between. Here the CDR3 reads CASRSDSNYGYTF. CDR3 DNA sequence: TGTGCCAGCAGATCTGACAGTAACTATGGCTACACCTTC.

This clone was counted once. The CDR3 is CASSQMRKNRGFEKLFF. As DNA, the CDR3 is TGCGCCAGCAGCCAAATGCGGAAGAACAGGGGGTTTGAAAAACTGTTTTTT. The rearrangement links TRBV4-1 to TRBJ1-4; 8 bases align to TRBD1. CDR1 is MGHRA, CDR2 YSYEKL, per germline. The CDR3 covers 17 residues. V lost 2 bases and J lost 7; bases outside the gene matches: 12.

This clone appeared many times. The chain recombines TRBV5-8 with TRBJ1-6, with 10 bases that match TRBD1. Germline CDR1 and CDR2: SGHTS and YDEGEE. This CDR3 contains 16 residues. With V trimmed by 1 base and J by 9 bases, 7 bases remained unmatched. Here the CDR3 reads CASSLRGQGVRSPLHF. The CDR3 nucleotides read TGTGCCAGCAGCTTGAGAGGACAGGGGGTTCGTTCACCCCTCCACTTT. Variable domain in full (rest from reference TRBV5-8 and TRBJ1-6): EAGVTQSPTHLIKTRGQQATLRCSPISGHTSVYWYQQALGLGLQFLLWYDEGEERNRGNFPPRFSGRQFPNYSSELNVNALELEDSALYLCASSLRGQGVRSPLHFGNGTRLTVT.

The rearrangement uses TRBV20-1 and TRBJ1-1; unclear D gene. CDR3 length: 11 amino acids. The germline V gene encodes CDR1 DFQATT and CDR2 SNEGSKA (reference sequence). V dropped 6 bases and J dropped 6 bases, with 11 bases sitting between them. As DNA, the CDR3 is TGCAGTGCCCCCCGAGTCGCTGAAGCTTTCTTT. Amino acids: CSAPRVAEAFF.